The rows below give T cell receptor beta chains drawn from one sample of a study of T cell repertoires in cytomegalovirus infection. No antigen has been assigned to these receptors. From the reads, TCRdb called clonotypes with MiXCR, one entry per CDR3 protein. The sample contains approximately 990,000 distinct CDR3 sequences, 31% of which appear only once. Sequencing was performed on cultured CD8+ T cells from PBMCs, taken from culture after CMV antigen stimulation. These TCRs come from a human donor in good health (CMV status not recorded). Some clones in this sample may be carry-over from other donors' samples. Each CDR3 is given with its conserved first and last residue. A D gene is named only where the DNA matches it firmly. The listing skips clone size in some rows; elsewhere it reads once, few, many or a size class.

j_gene,abundance,v_gene,d_gene,CDR3aa,CDR3nt
TRBJ2-1,-,TRBV7-8,-,CASSLVGGSSSYNEQFF,TGTGCCAGCAGCTTAGTGGGGGGCTCGAGCTCCTACAATGAGCAGTTCTTC
TRBJ1-2,-,TRBV11-2,-,CASSFNGGLNYGYTF,TGTGCCAGCAGCTTTAATGGGGGCCTTAACTATGGCTACACCTTC
TRBJ1-2,-,TRBV24-1,TRBD1,CATSERTGPNYGYTF,TGTGCCACCAGTGAACGGACAGGTCCTAACTATGGCTACACCTTC
TRBJ1-5,-,TRBV19,-,CASSRPRLRQPQHF,TGTGCCAGTAGTAGGCCGCGTTTGAGGCAGCCCCAGCATTTT
TRBJ2-5,-,TRBV14,-,CASSPFGRGETQYF,TGTGCCAGCAGCCCCTTTGGTCGGGGAGAGACCCAGTACTTC
TRBJ2-5,few,TRBV29-1,TRBD2,CSVAGLAGGRQETQYF,TGCAGCGTTGCCGGTCTAGCGGGGGGGCGTCAAGAGACCCAGTACTTC
TRBJ2-1,-,TRBV6-1,TRBD2,CASSVTGTSGGFFYNEQFF,TGTGCCAGCAGTGTAACCGGGACTAGCGGGGGGTTCTTCTACAATGAGCAGTTCTTC
TRBJ2-3,-,TRBV19,TRBD2,CASSIALVSGGRTDTQYF,TGTGCCAGTAGTATAGCCCTTGTAAGCGGGGGGCGAACAGATACGCAGTATTTT
TRBJ1-1,few,TRBV28,-,CASNPYLGQKDTEAFF,TGTGCCAGCAACCCTTACCTAGGACAGAAGGACACTGAAGCTTTCTTT
TRBJ1-6,-,TRBV6-6,-,CASERSSYNSPLHF,TGTGCCAGCGAGCGGAGCTCCTATAATTCACCCCTCCACTTT
TRBJ1-2,-,TRBV12-5,-,CASGFDLTGPNYGYTF,TGTGCTAGTGGTTTCGATCTGACAGGCCCGAACTATGGCTACACCTTC
TRBJ1-1,few,TRBV27,-,CASSFFPPGAEAFF,TGTGCCAGCAGTTTTTTTCCCCCCGGGGCAGAAGCTTTCTTT
TRBJ2-7,-,TRBV6-5,-,CASSPGHTSYEQYF,TGTGCCAGCAGCCCGGGACACACTTCCTACGAACAGTACTTC
TRBJ1-2,many,TRBV2,TRBD1,CASTIERQTGLNGYTF,TGTGCCAGCACCATCGAGAGGCAGACAGGGCTCAATGGCTACACCTTC
TRBJ2-2,few,TRBV27,-,CASSSQGATGELFF,TGTGCCAGCAGTTCACAGGGCGCCACCGGGGAGCTGTTTTTT
TRBJ1-2,once,TRBV7-9,-,CASMRRSDANYGYTF,TGTGCCAGCATGAGGAGGAGCGACGCTAACTATGGCTACACCTTC
TRBJ1-6,-,TRBV11-2,TRBD1,CASSSAPGTGSSPLHF,TGTGCCAGCAGTTCTGCCCCGGGGACAGGGAGTTCACCCCTCCACTTT
TRBJ2-5,-,TRBV11-3,TRBD2,CASSLSGGTKETQYF,TGTGCCAGCAGCCTAAGCGGGGGGACCAAAGAGACCCAGTACTTC
TRBJ1-4,-,TRBV7-6,-,CASSPLYRENEKLFF,TGTGCCAGCAGCCCCCTATACAGGGAAAATGAAAAACTGTTTTTT
TRBJ2-5,few,TRBV27,-,CASSPGTRTQYF,TGTGCCAGCAGTCCCGGGACACGGACCCAGTACTTC
TRBJ2-2,-,TRBV6-5,-,CATNGRSGELFF,TGTGCCACCAATGGTAGGAGCGGGGAGCTGTTTTTT
TRBJ2-3,-,TRBV28,TRBD1,CASSETGDTDTQYF,TGTGCCAGCAGTGAAACAGGGGATACAGATACGCAGTATTTT
TRBJ2-1,-,TRBV7-9,TRBD1,CASSPRTGGMNEQFF,TGTGCCAGCAGCCCAAGGACAGGGGGCATGAATGAGCAGTTCTTC
TRBJ2-3,-,TRBV10-2,-,CAIAEGVVADTQYF,TGCGCCATAGCTGAGGGGGTTGTCGCAGATACGCAGTATTTT